This T cell receptor beta chain is drawn from a study of metastatic and nonmetastatic thyroid tumors. Turning to the study itself: Comparative analysis of repertoires was undertaken across blood and tumor or nodule tissue obtained from malignant and benign thyroid patients.

Patients underwent thyroid surgery, and none had received any treatment before it. The study, taken as a whole, reports: Benign nodules were reported to have significantly lower TCR beta diversity than malignant thyroid tumors, in blood and tumor.

As originally analysed: Clinicopathological groups of papillary thyroid cancer showed CDR3 differences that were used to build a distant-metastasis classifier. MiXCR was used by TCRdb to re-call the PCR reads. These V and J calls rely on TCRdb rather than the paper's analysis. The sample has tens of thousands of clones; roughly 15% are singletons. Deletions cut 5 bases from V and 1 base from J, with 8 bases between. The CDR3 spans 13 residues. Germline V gene sequence: CDR1 LNHNV, CDR2 YYDKDF (reference sequence). This clone was detected ten times or more. Antigen specificity is unknown. This sequence was found in a male donor with papillary thyroid cancer or a benign thyroid nodule (not recorded which). Some clones in this sample may be carry-over from other donors' samples. V gene TRBV15 combines with J gene TRBJ2-5; weak D call: TRBD2 (6 bases). What was sequenced was blood. The CDR3 is CATSAGTQETQYF. The CDR3 DNA is TGTGCCACCAGCGCGGGGACCCAAGAGACCCAGTACTTC.